This T cell receptor (beta chain) was sequenced in a study of CD8 T cells in ankylosing spondylitis (TCRdb year 2017). In terms of the full investigation: The study profiled T cell receptor beta repertoires in healthy donors and ankylosing spondylitis patients to find disease-linked TCR variants. Peripheral blood was sampled, and synovial fluid was additionally collected from ankylosing spondylitis patients. The full study cohort comprised 25 ankylosing spondylitis patients and some 110 healthy donors.

Study-level results and caveats: A TCR beta motif of several highly homologous amino acid variants appeared characteristic of blood from ankylosing spondylitis patients. According to the report, matched synovial fluid samples from ankylosing spondylitis patients were significantly enriched for the disease-linked clones. Some motif variants were previously reported in synovial fluid and blood of reactive arthritis patients, suggesting common disease-initiation mechanisms. A CD8+ phenotype was shown by the disease-linked clones, which were found at relatively low frequencies in peripheral blood.

Data came from an Illumina HiSeq 2500. TCR beta libraries were prepared by quantitative 5'-RACE with molecular barcodes. In the paper's pipeline: To identify disease-linked TCR variants, a new computational method was used, one built on a probabilistic model of VDJ rearrangement. Using fastp trimming at Q25 and MiXCR clonotype assembly, TCRdb reanalyzed the public sequencing data and kept in-frame beta chains. Rows merge per CDR3 protein into single entries with the most common DNA and genes. It is TCRdb's table, rather than the study itself, that gives the V and J calls and clone size. This sample holds around 300,000 distinct CDR3 sequences; less than 25% were observed only once. The ten top clones hold about 4% of the sample. This clonotype appeared a few times. The antigen it recognizes is unknown. No much larger clone is present one base from it, and per-base qualities are unavailable. Per the germline V gene, LGHNA is the CDR1 and YSLEER is the CDR2. Counted from cysteine to phenylalanine, this CDR3 has 15 amino acids. Of all the DNA, just the CDR3 is kept, 45 bases in frame from base 1. V is cut back by 2 bases and J by 6 bases, with 2 bases in the junction unmatched.

The chain is assembled from TRBV4-3 and TRBJ2-1, and 12 bases in between align with TRBD2. The source is a female donor with ankylosing spondylitis or in good health (not recorded which). The sample consisted of blood, either unsorted or a sorted T cell fraction (not recorded which). CDR3 region: CASSQMTSGSNEQFF. At the DNA level, the sequence is TGCGCCAGCAGCCAAATGACTAGCGGGAGCAATGAGCAGTTCTTC.